A single sample is the source of the 16 T cell receptor beta chains below, sequenced in a study of blood T cell repertoires in COVID-19. Data came from immunoSEQ multiplex PCR; TCRdb stores just in-frame clones and leaves some out. The sample has approximately 60,000 clones; around 87% are singletons. The sequenced material came from peripheral blood. The receptors come from a man between 60 and 75 years old with active or convalescent COVID-19.

The chain is built from TRBV19 and TRBJ2-7; tentative D call: TRBD2 (6 bases). Germline assignment: CDR1 LNHDA and CDR2 SQIVND (reference sequence). This CDR3 spans 15 amino acids. The V end was cut by 5 bases, the J end by 2 bases, with 16 bases between. CDR3 loop: CASSRGVTTPYEQYF. The CDR3 bases are TGTGCCAGTAGTCGCGGGGTCACTACCCCCTACGAGCAGTACTTC.

The V and J genes are TRBV29-1 and TRBJ2-5, with D possibly being TRBD2 (7 bases). This CDR3 region has 13 residues. Germline V gene data show CDR1 as SQVTM and CDR2 as ANQGSEA. The V end lost 3 bases, the J end lost 4 bases, and 12 bases lay between the germline ends. CDR3 DNA: TGCAGCGTTGAGCTTAGGGGGGGAGAGACCCAGTACTTC. Protein sequence: CSVELRGGETQYF.

The rearrangement uses TRBV27 and TRBJ2-4; 7 bases fit TRBD2. V lost 3 bases, J lost 7 bases, and 6 bases stayed unmatched. The CDR3 totals 14 residues. Germline CDR1 MNHEY, CDR2 SMNVEV (reference sequence). DNA for the CDR3: TGTGCCAGCAGTTTTGGGAGGGCAGGTAACATTCAGTACTTC. It translates to CASSFGRAGNIQYF.

The sample holds one count of this clone. This chain links TRBV11-2 with TRBJ1-1; weak D call: TRBD1 (6 bases). Trimming took 6 bases from V and 1 from J, leaving 9 bases between them. Germline CDR1 reads SGHAT; CDR2 reads FQNNGV. The CDR3 is made up of 13 amino acids. As DNA, the CDR3 is TGTGCCAGCAGGTGGACAGAGAACACTGAAGCTTTCTTT. It codes for CASRWTENTEAFF.

This clone showed up just once. The chain uses TRBV7-9 and TRBJ1-2; TRBD1 aligns across 10 bases. This CDR3 comprises 14 residues. After removal of 5 bases from V and 8 bases from J, the junction contained 8 bases not matched to a gene. Germline V gene sequence: CDR1 SEHNR, CDR2 FQNEAQ (reference sequence). CDR3 region: CASSQHGTGVGYTF. The CDR3 DNA follows: TGTGCCAGCAGCCAGCACGGGACAGGGGTCGGCTACACCTTC.

The count of this clone is one. This chain uses TRBV5-1 with TRBJ2-3; 8 positions match TRBD2. The CDR3 is made up of 16 amino acids. The V segment lost 4 bases and the J segment 5 bases; nucleotides outside the gene matches: 12. Germline V gene lookup returns CDR1 SGHRS and CDR2 YFSETQ. In DNA form, the CDR3 reads TGCGCCAGCAGCGCCTTCAGCGGGAGTTCGGGAGATACGCAGTATTTT. It is translated as CASSAFSGSSGDTQYF.

The chain links TRBV6-5 to TRBJ2-1; tentative D call: TRBD2 (5 bases). In germline, CDR1 is MNHEY, CDR2 SVGAGI. The CDR3 contains 15 residues. Trimming stripped 6 bases from V and 7 bases from J, with 19 bases between. The DNA for the CDR3 is TGTGCCAGCAGGCCCCGGGTCTCGCCGGGGAATGAGCAGTTCTTC. Translation: CASRPRVSPGNEQFF.

V gene TRBV7-9 combines with J gene TRBJ2-7; tentatively, D is TRBD2 (5 bases). The CDR3 is made up of 13 amino acids. Trimming left V 0 bases short and J 6 bases short, with 9 bases between. CDR1 and CDR2 (germline): SEHNR, FQNEAQ (reference sequence). CDR3 residues: CASSLAVGGEQYF. CDR3 nucleotide sequence: TGTGCCAGCAGCTTAGCAGTCGGAGGCGAGCAGTACTTC.

V usage is TRBV18 and J usage is TRBJ2-7; possibly TRBD1 for D (5 bases). The germline V gene encodes CDR1 KGHSH and CDR2 LQKENI. CDR3 length: 12 residues. V shed 3 bases and J shed 5 bases, with 8 bases lying between them. CDR3 sequence reads: CASSPRADEQYF. The CDR3 DNA follows: TGTGCCAGCTCACCCAGGGCTGACGAGCAGTACTTC.

The chain recombines TRBV7-9 with TRBJ2-3, with D possibly matching TRBD2 (5 bases). From germline, CDR1 is SEHNR and CDR2 FQNEAQ (reference sequence). This CDR3 comprises 12 residues. Trimming took 5 bases from V and 6 from J, leaving 9 bases between them. CDR3 loop: CASSRTFDTQYF. As DNA, the CDR3 is TGTGCCAGCAGCCGGACTTTTGATACGCAGTATTTT.

The chain uses TRBV19 and TRBJ2-2; a possible D gene is TRBD2 (6 bases). This CDR3 contains 15 residues. The germline gives CDR1 LNHDA, CDR2 SQIVND (reference sequence). V lost 5 bases, J lost 2 bases, and 12 bases lay in between. The CDR3 nucleotides read TGTGCCAGTAGTTGGGCTAGCGTTAACACCGGGGAGCTGTTTTTT. Its translation is CASSWASVNTGELFF.

The rearrangement links TRBV24-1 to TRBJ1-4, with 9 bases identical to TRBD1. Germline assignment: CDR1 KGHDR and CDR2 SFDVKD. After removal of 4 bases from V and 8 bases from J, the junction contained 10 bases not matched to a gene. The CDR3 consists of 16 residues. This chain's CDR3 is CATSETTGQGREKLFF. CDR3 coding DNA: TGTGCCACCAGTGAGACCACGGGACAGGGAAGAGAAAAACTGTTTTTT.

This clone was recorded once. The chain carries TRBV3-1 (or the pseudogene TRBV3-2) and TRBJ2-1; 8 positions agree with TRBD2. Trimming at V came to 0 bases and at J to 7 bases, leaving 8 bases not matched to a gene. From germline, CDR1 is LGHDT and CDR2 YNNKEL (reference sequence). CDR3 size: 16 residues. CDR3 nucleotide sequence: TGTGCCAGCAGCCAAGAAGGAGCGGGAGTAGGTAATGAGCAGTTCTTC. Its translation: CASSQEGAGVGNEQFF.

This clone was observed a handful of times. The rearrangement links TRBV5-1 to TRBJ1-2; weak D call: TRBD1 (5 bases). The CDR3 sequence is 14 residues long. V gave up 3 bases and J gave up 1 base, with 10 bases separating them. CDR1 and CDR2 from the germline V gene are SGHRS and YFSETQ. The CDR3 loop is CASSYQGNNYGYTF. The CDR3, as DNA: TGCGCCAGCAGCTATCAGGGTAATAACTATGGCTACACCTTC.

This clone occurred a few times. The chain uses TRBV19 and TRBJ1-1; TRBD1 aligns across 7 bases. The germline V gene has CDR1 LNHDA and CDR2 SQIVND (reference sequence). This CDR3 is built from 15 residues. After removal of 6 bases from V and 7 bases from J, the junction contained 14 bases not matched to a gene. In nucleotides, the CDR3 is TGTGCCAGTAGGCAGAGGGTAGGGGGCTTCGGTGAAGCTTTCTTT. As protein: CASRQRVGGFGEAFF.

The rearrangement uses TRBV10-1 and TRBJ2-1, with D hard to call. This CDR3 comprises 11 residues. Germline V CDR1 and CDR2: WNHNN, SYGVQD (reference sequence). Trimming left V 3 bases short and J 13 bases short, with 10 bases between. DNA for the CDR3: TGCGCCAGCAGTGAAACAATGAAACAGTTCTTC. Protein: CASSETMKQFF.